The 30 T cell receptor beta chains reported below all come from one sample, sequenced in a study of T cell clones after liver transplantation. Using immunoSEQ multiplex PCR, the repertoire was profiled, and TCRdb retains in-frame clones only, with some absent. The table shows 9,800 or so clones, with about 72% occurring only once. The starting material was CD8+ T cells from blood, obtained at the approximately 16-month timepoint. The receptors stem from a human patient who received a liver transplant. The T cells may come from the graft donor.

This chain uses TRBV9 with TRBJ2-1, with D perhaps matching TRBD2 (5 bases). V was clipped by 0 bases and J by 7 bases, with 11 bases between them. Germline V gene lookup returns CDR1 SGDLS and CDR2 YYNGEE. The CDR3 covers 14 residues. CDR3 DNA sequence: TGTGCCAGCAGCGTAGGGGTTAGCGCGAATGAGCAGTTCTTC. It is translated as CASSVGVSANEQFF.

This clone is medium-sized in the sample. The J gene is TRBJ1-1, the V gene TRBV7-9; D might be TRBD1 (5 bases). V lost 6 bases to trimming and J lost 5 bases, with 13 bases between them. CDR1 and CDR2 from the germline V gene are SEHNR and FQNEAQ (reference sequence). The CDR3 is made up of 13 amino acids. The CDR3 loop reads CASSSGLPTEAFF. The CDR3 nucleotides read TGTGCCAGCAGTTCGGGACTCCCAACTGAAGCTTTCTTT. Drawing the rest from reference TRBV7-9 and TRBJ1-1, the complete variable domain is DTGVSQNPRHKITKRGQNVTFRCDPISEHNRLYWYRQTLGQGPEFLTYFQNEAQLEKSRLLSDRFSAERPKGSFSTLEIQRTEQGDSAMYLCASSSGLPTEAFFGQGTRLTVV.

The chain has TRBV7-9 and TRBJ2-5; D gene unclear. This CDR3 comprises 13 residues. V lost 4 bases and J lost 5, with 11 bases in between. The germline CDR1 and CDR2 sequences are SEHNR and FQNEAQ (reference sequence). In DNA form, the CDR3 reads TGTGCCAGCAGCTCCCAGAATTGGGAGACCCAGTACTTC. Translating gives CASSSQNWETQYF.

The chain couples TRBV5-1 to TRBJ2-2; no clear D gene. The germline gives CDR1 SGHRS, CDR2 YFSETQ. The V end lost 0 bases, the J end lost 6 bases, and 15 bases lay between the germline ends. CDR3 length equals 16 residues. The CDR3 nucleotides read TGCGCCAGCAGCTTGGTTCGAGAGAGAATTGCCGGGGAGCTGTTTTTT. This sequence encodes CASSLVRERIAGELFF. Complete variable domain (other parts from reference TRBV5-1 and TRBJ2-2): KAGVTQTPRYLIKTRGQQVTLSCSPISGHRSVSWYQQTPGQGLQFLFEYFSETQRNKGNFPGRFSGRQFSNSRSEMNVSTLELGDSALYLCASSLVRERIAGELFFGEGSRLTVL.

This rearrangement joins TRBV5-4 to TRBJ2-1; TRBD1 matches 8 bases. CDR1 is SGHNT and CDR2 is YYREEE in the germline V gene (reference sequence). V gave up 4 bases and J gave up 4 bases; unmatched junction bases: 13. This CDR3 spans 17 amino acids. CDR3: CASSLKDQGALYNEQFF. CDR3 in DNA: TGTGCCAGCAGCCTCAAAGACCAGGGGGCCCTATACAATGAGCAGTTCTTC.

This CDR3 is CASSQETITSLDNEQFF. The CDR3 DNA reads TGCGCCAGCAGTCAGGAGACTATTACATCCCTGGACAATGAGCAGTTCTTC. This chain connects TRBV23-1 to TRBJ2-1, with D maybe TRBD2 (5 bases). TRBV23-1 is treated as an ORF (open reading frame) with a function not yet certain. With 3 bases removed from V and 5 bases from J, the gap between germline ends came to 20 bases. The CDR3 totals 17 residues.

This clone came up a few times. The CDR3 DNA reads TGTGCCAGCAGTCCCGGACACAAGCCCACAGATACGCAGTATTTT. Its protein is CASSPGHKPTDTQYF. This sequence joins TRBV27 and TRBJ2-3; TRBD1 might be the D (5 bases). Trimming pared 5 bases from V and 2 bases from J, leaving 14 bases between. This CDR3 has 15 residues. Germline V gives CDR1 MNHEY, CDR2 SMNVEV (reference sequence).

This clone is termed medium-sized. The CDR3 loop is CSVPSGGGEQYF. For the CDR3, the DNA is TGCAGCGTTCCTAGCGGGGGTGGTGAGCAGTACTTC. The chain uses TRBV29-1 and TRBJ2-7; 10 bases match TRBD2. CDR1 SQVTM and CDR2 ANQGSEA come from the germline V gene. The CDR3 length is 12 residues. The V segment lost 5 bases and the J segment 7 bases; nucleotides outside the gene matches: 5.

The rearrangement joins TRBV19 to TRBJ2-1; D might be TRBD2 (6 bases). V was shortened by 7 bases and J by 3 bases, with 10 bases between the two germline ends. The germline gives CDR1 LNHDA, CDR2 SQIVND (reference sequence). CDR3 length: 13 amino acids. The CDR3 DNA reads as TGTGCCAGTACCCCCGGGGGCTACAATGAGCAGTTCTTC. Its translation is CASTPGGYNEQFF.

This rearrangement joins TRBV19 to TRBJ1-1; perhaps TRBD1 as D (5 bases). Germline CDR1 reads LNHDA; CDR2 reads SQIVND (reference sequence). The V end lost 9 bases, the J end lost 11 bases, and 10 bases lay between the germline ends. The CDR3 is made up of 9 amino acids. The CDR3 is CASGAPAFF. The CDR3 coding sequence is TGTGCCAGCGGGGCCCCGGCTTTCTTT.

This chain connects TRBV7-6 to TRBJ2-1; 7 bases align to TRBD1. In germline, CDR1 is SGHVS, CDR2 FNYEAQ. This CDR3 region has 12 residues. V was clipped by 4 bases and J by 7 bases; unmatched bases: 1. CDR3 nucleotide sequence: TGTGCCAGCAGCTCGACAGGGAATGAGCAGTTCTTC. It yields the protein CASSSTGNEQFF.

The gene calls are TRBV15 and TRBJ1-5, with 11 nucleotides matching TRBD1. This CDR3 comprises 19 residues. Losses at the gene ends were 0 bases for V and 6 bases for J; bases not matched to a gene: 13. Germline CDR1 reads LNHNV; CDR2 reads YYDKDF (reference sequence). The DNA of the CDR3 is TGTGCCACCAGCAGAGATTCAAACACCGGGACAGGGGGGACTCAGCCCCAGCATTTT. This encodes CATSRDSNTGTGGTQPQHF.

This chain links TRBV11-3 with TRBJ1-2; D perhaps matches TRBD1 (5 bases). Germline CDR1 SGHNT, CDR2 YENEEA. Trimming shortened V by 6 bases and J by 2 bases, and 19 bases separated the two germline ends. This CDR3 is 16 amino acids long. CDR3 sequence (DNA): TGTGCCAGCAGTTCGGGGGGACGAACTTTCAACTATGGCTACACCTTC. This codes for CASSSGGRTFNYGYTF. The whole variable domain, filled in from reference TRBV11-3 and TRBJ1-2, reads EAGVVQSPRYKIIEKKQPVAFWCNPISGHNTLYWYLQNLGQGPELLIRYENEEAVDDSQLPKDRFSAERLKGVDSTLKIQPAELGDSAVYLCASSSGGRTFNYGYTFGSGTRLTVV.

The V and J genes are TRBV27 and TRBJ2-2, with TRBD1 matching 8 bases. The germline CDR1 and CDR2 sequences are MNHEY and SMNVEV (reference sequence). CDR3 size: 15 residues. The ends lost 7 bases at V and 7 bases at J; junction bases unmatched: 11. Written as DNA, the CDR3 is TGTGCCAGCACCGAAAGACAGGGGTTTAGCGGGGAGCTGTTTTTT. It specifies CASTERQGFSGELFF.

This clone was seen a few times. This chain connects TRBV7-9 to TRBJ1-1; TRBD1 aligns across 12 bases. Per germline, CDR1 SEHNR and CDR2 FQNEAQ (reference sequence). CDR3 length: 16 residues. Trimming cost V 4 bases and J 3 bases; bases outside gene matches: 6. CDR3 loop: CASSSGTGGFDTEAFF. CDR3 nucleotides: TGTGCCAGCAGCTCAGGGACAGGGGGCTTTGACACTGAAGCTTTCTTT.

This clone counts as large (0.1 to 1%). This chain joins TRBV6-6 and TRBJ1-4; the D is unclear. V was shortened by 8 bases and J by 7 bases, with 8 bases between the two germline ends. This CDR3 has 11 residues. Germline lookup yields CDR1 MNHNY and CDR2 SVGAGI (reference sequence). CDR3 nucleotides: TGTGCCAGCCTAGCCGGTGAAAAACTGTTTTTT. It specifies CASLAGEKLFF.

V gene TRBV19 combines with J gene TRBJ2-2; 8 nucleotides align to TRBD1. Germline-derived CDR1 and CDR2 are LNHDA and SQIVND (reference sequence). This CDR3 has 14 residues. V was clipped by 5 bases and J by 1 base; unmatched bases: 0. CDR3 in DNA: TGTGCCAGTAGTGGACAGGGGAACACCGGGGAGCTGTTTTTT. It encodes CASSGQGNTGELFF.

The chain recombines TRBV9 with TRBJ2-3, with D perhaps matching TRBD2 (6 bases). This CDR3 comprises 17 residues. Germline V gene lookup returns CDR1 SGDLS and CDR2 YYNGEE. V was cut by 3 bases and J by 2 bases, with 19 bases left in between. The CDR3 coding sequence is TGTGCCAGCAGCGATGGGCGGGGTAGCGGACCCACAGATACGCAGTATTTT. Translation: CASSDGRGSGPTDTQYF. Supplemented by reference TRBV9 and TRBJ2-3, the full variable domain reads DSGVTQTPKHLITATGQRVTLRCSPRSGDLSVYWYQQSLDQGLQFLIQYYNGEERAKGNILERFSAQQFPDLHSELNLSSLELGDSALYFCASSDGRGSGPTDTQYFGPGTRLTVL.

V and J are TRBV18 and TRBJ1-5, with 8 bases aligning to TRBD1. The CDR3 consists of 17 residues. V shed 6 bases and J 0 bases; nucleotides not matched to a gene: 10. Germline CDR1 and CDR2: KGHSH and LQKENI. This chain's CDR3 is CASSTGGLSSSNQPQHF. The CDR3 coding sequence is TGTGCCAGCTCCACAGGGGGATTGAGCTCTAGCAATCAGCCCCAGCATTTT.

The V call is TRBV29-1, the J call TRBJ1-1; no clear D. The CDR3 covers 14 residues. Germline-derived CDR1 and CDR2 are SQVTM and ANQGSEA. Trimming removed 6 bases from V and 1 base from J, with 15 bases in between. The CDR3 loop is CSVLPLERNTEAFF. As DNA, the CDR3 is TGCAGCGTCCTGCCCCTTGAGAGGAACACTGAAGCTTTCTTT.

This clone was seen once. The rearrangement uses TRBV4-3 and TRBJ2-1; the D call may be TRBD1 or TRBD2 (5 bases each). The ends were cut back, 2 bases at V and 0 bases at J, with 11 bases in the middle. Germline CDR1 reads LGHNA; CDR2 reads YSLEER. The CDR3 extends over 16 amino acids. DNA for the CDR3: TGCGCCAGCAGCCAACGCGCAGGGAGCTCCTACAATGAGCAGTTCTTC. This gives the protein CASSQRAGSSYNEQFF.

The CDR3 nucleotides read TGTGCCAGCAGTGAAGGAGTGACCTACGAGCAGTACTTC. This sequence encodes CASSEGVTYEQYF. The rearrangement links TRBV6-1 to TRBJ2-7; no reliable D call. Deletions cut 1 base from V and 2 bases from J, with 6 bases between. The V gene's germline CDR1 is MNHNS and CDR2 SASEGT. CDR3 length: 13 amino acids.

The J gene is TRBJ2-3, the V gene TRBV7-9; TRBD1 matches at 8 bases. With 3 bases clipped from V and 4 bases from J, the junction kept 9 bases outside the gene matches. Per germline, CDR1 SEHNR and CDR2 FQNEAQ (reference sequence). This CDR3 has 16 amino acids. CDR3 amino acids: CASSFSAGGVPDTQYF. The CDR3 coding sequence is TGTGCCAGCAGCTTTTCGGCAGGGGGCGTCCCAGATACGCAGTATTTT. The variable domain in full, completed from reference TRBV7-9 and TRBJ2-3, reads DTGVSQNPRHKITKRGQNVTFRCDPISEHNRLYWYRQTLGQGPEFLTYFQNEAQLEKSRLLSDRFSAERPKGSFSTLEIQRTEQGDSAMYLCASSFSAGGVPDTQYFGPGTRLTVL.

The gene calls are TRBV14 and TRBJ2-1, with 10 positions matching TRBD2. Germline CDR1 is SGHDN and CDR2 is FVKESK. Trimming took 10 bases from V and 6 from J; bases not matched to a gene: 6. The CDR3 is 13 amino acids. In DNA form, the CDR3 reads TGTGCCACCCAACTAGCGGGGACCAATGAGCAGTTCTTC. Its translation is CATQLAGTNEQFF.

The chain employs TRBV5-6 and TRBJ2-7; TRBD2 is a possible D gene (5 bases). The germline CDR1 and CDR2 sequences are SGHDT and YYEEEE. The CDR3 spans 12 residues. V was shortened by 1 base and J by 6 bases, with 8 bases between the two germline ends. The CDR3 coding sequence is TGTGCCAGCAGCTTGTTACTAGGCGAGCAGTACTTC. It specifies CASSLLLGEQYF.

The chain combines TRBV6-1 with TRBJ1-1; 8 bases are shared with TRBD1. After removal of 6 bases from V and 3 bases from J, the junction contained 9 bases not matched to a gene. CDR1 is MNHNS, CDR2 SASEGT, per germline. This CDR3 is 15 amino acids long. CDR3 sequence (DNA): TGTGCCAGCAGCCCATATAAGACAGGGGACACTGAAGCTTTCTTT. Its protein is CASSPYKTGDTEAFF.

The chain is built from TRBV7-8 and TRBJ2-1; 10 bases fit TRBD2. The CDR3 is 15 amino acids. Germline CDR1 is SGHVS and CDR2 is FQNEAQ. The ends lost 3 bases at V and 10 bases at J; junction bases unmatched: 9. The CDR3 is CASSFLAGETREQFF. The CDR3 DNA is TGTGCCAGCAGCTTCCTAGCGGGAGAAACGAGGGAGCAGTTCTTC.

By proportion, this clone is medium-sized. The CDR3 nucleotides are TGTGCCAGCAGCCCATCGTGGGGAACGGATGAAAAACTGTTTTTT. Protein product: CASSPSWGTDEKLFF. V and J are TRBV6-1 and TRBJ1-4; D ambiguous. The ends were cut back, 6 bases at V and 6 bases at J, with 17 bases in the middle. Germline assignment: CDR1 MNHNS and CDR2 SASEGT. CDR3 length: 15 residues.

The V and J genes are TRBV7-9 and TRBJ1-2; the D is unclear. Trimming pared 5 bases from V and 8 bases from J, leaving 12 bases between. The CDR3 is 12 amino acids. The germline V gene has CDR1 SEHNR and CDR2 FQNEAQ (reference sequence). CDR3 residues: CASSTPPEGYTF. The CDR3 DNA follows: TGTGCCAGCAGCACACCACCGGAGGGCTACACCTTC.

This rearrangement joins TRBV11-2 to TRBJ2-1; TRBD2 matches at 10 bases. With V trimmed by 1 base and J by 12 bases, 9 bases remained unmatched. The CDR3 length is 15 residues. Germline loops: CDR1 SGHAT, CDR2 FQNNGV. The CDR3 DNA sequence: TGTGCCAGCAGCTTAGGAGGCCTAGCGGGAGTCGGGCAGTTCTTC. Protein: CASSLGGLAGVGQFF.